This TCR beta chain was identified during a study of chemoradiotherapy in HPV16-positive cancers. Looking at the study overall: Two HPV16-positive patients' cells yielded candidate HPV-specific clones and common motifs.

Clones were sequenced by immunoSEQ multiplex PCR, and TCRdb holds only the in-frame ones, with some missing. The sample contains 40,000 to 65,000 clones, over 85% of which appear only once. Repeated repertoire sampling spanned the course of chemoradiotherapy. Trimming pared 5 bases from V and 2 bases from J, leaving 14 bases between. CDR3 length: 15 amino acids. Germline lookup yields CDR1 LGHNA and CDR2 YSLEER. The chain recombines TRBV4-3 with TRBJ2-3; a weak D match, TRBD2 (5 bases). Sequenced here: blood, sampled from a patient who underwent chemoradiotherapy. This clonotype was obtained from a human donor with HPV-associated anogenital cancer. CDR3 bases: TGCGCCAGCAGCTCAAGCGGCATCCACACAGATACGCAGTATTTT. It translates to CASSSSGIHTDTQYF.